This T cell receptor (beta chain) was documented in a study of CD8+CD57+ T cells in acquired aplastic anemia. V trimming: 0 bases; J trimming: 6 bases; junction bases outside the gene matches: 12. Germline CDR1 reads SGHVS; CDR2 reads FQNEAQ. The CDR3 sequence is 17 residues long. Genomic DNA templated the TCR beta VDJ and CDR3 profiling. TCRdb analysed the reads with MiXCR anew, one entry per CDR3 protein. Counted here are approximately 98,000 distinct CDR3 sequences, 51% occurring once; the ten biggest clones make up 25% to 35%. The sequencing sample was made of sorted CD4+, CD8+, or CD8+CD57+ T cells (not recorded which) from PBMCs. This sequence was found in a human donor in good health, serving as a control. The V and J genes are TRBV7-8 and TRBJ2-7; 9 bases are shared with TRBD1. Here the CDR3 DNA reads TGTGCCAGCAGCTTAGCGAGAGTGGGACAGGGTTTTGTCGAGCAGTACTTC. It codes for CASSLARVGQGFVEQYF. Full variable domain (outside the CDR3, taken from reference TRBV7-8 and TRBJ2-7): GAGVSQSPRYKVAKRGQDVALRCDPISGHVSLFWYQQALGQGPEFLTYFQNEAQLDKSGLPSDRFFAERPEGSVSTLKIQRTQQEDSAVYLCASSLARVGQGFVEQYFGPGTRLTVT.